These 31 T cell receptor beta chains were all obtained from the same sample, sequenced in a study of blood T cell repertoires in COVID-19. This table comes from immunoSEQ multiplex PCR, and its TCRdb copy is limited to in-frame clones, with some not included. Of approximately 140,000 clones detected, around four fifths appear once; the ten largest clones hold roughly two fifths. Sequencing was performed on peripheral blood. The origin of the receptors is a human donor in a cohort sampled during active COVID-19.

The rearrangement uses TRBV9 and TRBJ1-1; D is undetermined. The CDR3 loop spans 16 amino acids. Germline CDR1 and CDR2: SGDLS and YYNGEE. V was pared by 0 bases and J by 1 base, with 13 bases between. Written as DNA, the CDR3 is TGTGCCAGCAGCGTAGCCCTCTCAGGCCCGAACACTGAAGCTTTCTTT. It translates to CASSVALSGPNTEAFF. Complete variable domain (other parts from reference TRBV9 and TRBJ1-1): DSGVTQTPKHLITATGQRVTLRCSPRSGDLSVYWYQQSLDQGLQFLIQYYNGEERAKGNILERFSAQQFPDLHSELNLSSLELGDSALYFCASSVALSGPNTEAFFGQGTRLTVV.

The V gene is TRBV7-6, the J gene TRBJ2-1; 13 bases are a match to TRBD2. The CDR3 has 16 amino acids. The junction had 6 bases not matched to a gene; V was cut back by 1 base and J by 9 bases. Germline lookup yields CDR1 SGHVS and CDR2 FNYEAQ. The CDR3 DNA sequence: TGTGCCAGCAGCTTAGGGGGACTAGCGGGACCCAGTGAGCAGTTCTTC. Translation: CASSLGGLAGPSEQFF.

This clone showed up just a few times. The chain recombines TRBV18 with TRBJ1-1, with D tentatively TRBD1 (5 bases). Looked up from germline, CDR1 is KGHSH and CDR2 is LQKENI. V was shortened by 3 bases and J by 3 bases, with 14 bases between the two germline ends. This CDR3 comprises 15 residues. In DNA form, the CDR3 reads TGTGCCAGCTCACCGTGGGGAGGGGCCTACACTGAAGCTTTCTTT. Translation: CASSPWGGAYTEAFF.

V and J are TRBV5-6 and TRBJ2-5; 10 bases match TRBD2. CDR3 size: 15 residues. CDR1 and CDR2 from the germline V gene are SGHDT and YYEEEE. Losses at the gene ends were 1 base for V and 4 bases for J; bases not matched to a gene: 4. The CDR3 sequence: CASSLPAGGRETQYF. For the CDR3, the DNA is TGTGCCAGCAGCTTGCCAGCGGGGGGGCGAGAGACCCAGTACTTC.

The chain uses TRBV5-6 and TRBJ1-6; 7 nucleotides line up with TRBD1. CDR3 size: 16 residues. The V gene's germline CDR1 is SGHDT and CDR2 YYEEEE. J gave up 7 bases and V 0 bases, and 7 bases lay outside the gene matches. CDR3 DNA: TGTGCCAGCAGCTTGGGAGGCCTACAGGGGAATTCACCCCTCCACTTT. Protein product: CASSLGGLQGNSPLHF.

The V call is TRBV18, the J call TRBJ1-1; TRBD1 aligns across 7 bases. J lost 12 bases, V lost 4 bases, and 8 bases had no gene match. Looked up from germline, CDR1 is KGHSH and CDR2 is LQKENI. The CDR3 sequence is 12 residues long. The CDR3 reads CASSQGAPTTFF. The DNA of the CDR3 is TGTGCCAGCTCACAGGGGGCGCCTACAACTTTCTTT. The complete variable domain, with remaining parts taken from reference TRBV18 and TRBJ1-1, reads NAGVMQNPRHLVRRRGQEARLRCSPMKGHSHVYWYRQLPEEGLKFMVYLQKENIIDESGMPKERFSAEFPKEGPSILRIQQVVRGDSAAYFCASSQGAPTTFFGQGTRLTVV.

The chain has TRBV14 and TRBJ1-2; 7 nucleotides match TRBD1. After removal of 4 bases from V and 4 bases from J, the junction contained 6 bases not matched to a gene. Germline V gene sequence: CDR1 SGHDN, CDR2 FVKESK. The CDR3 is 14 amino acids. The CDR3 spells CASSLYRDSYGYTF. CDR3 coding DNA: TGTGCCAGCAGCCTGTACCGGGACAGCTATGGCTACACCTTC. Full variable domain (missing parts from reference TRBV14 and TRBJ1-2): EAGVTQFPSHSVIEKGQTVTLRCDPISGHDNLYWYRRVMGKEIKFLLHFVKESKQDESGMPNNRFLAERTGGTYSTLKVQPAELEDSGVYFCASSLYRDSYGYTFGSGTRLTVV.

V is TRBV2 and J is TRBJ1-4; no firm D call. V dropped 8 bases and J dropped 2 bases, with 9 bases sitting between them. From germline, CDR1 is SNHLY and CDR2 FYNNEI. CDR3 length equals 13 residues. The CDR3 sequence: CASLYPTNEKLFF. The DNA of the CDR3 is TGTGCCAGCCTCTATCCCACTAATGAAAAACTGTTTTTT.

This chain uses TRBV4-3 with TRBJ1-1, with 8 bases lining up with TRBD1. Germline CDR1 reads LGHNA; CDR2 reads YSLEER. V dropped 0 bases and J dropped 5; count of bases not matched to a gene: 8. The CDR3 length is 16 residues. In DNA, the CDR3 is TGCGCCAGCAGCCAAGATCCGAGACAGGGGAGGACTGAAGCTTTCTTT. Translating gives CASSQDPRQGRTEAFF.

The V call is TRBV4-3, the J call TRBJ1-4; 9 bases match TRBD1. Germline V gene data show CDR1 as LGHNA and CDR2 as YSLEER. The length of the CDR3 is 15 residues. V lost 0 bases and J lost 8; bases outside the gene matches: 4. CDR3 sequence reads: CASSQEGTGREKLFF. Here the CDR3 DNA reads TGCGCCAGCAGCCAAGAGGGGACAGGGCGCGAAAAACTGTTTTTT.

The gene calls are TRBV6-5 and TRBJ2-3, with D possibly TRBD1 on 5 matching bases. V lost 6 bases to trimming and J lost 0 bases, with 13 bases between them. There are 15 residues in the CDR3. CDR1 and CDR2 (germline): MNHEY, SVGAGI. CDR3 nucleotides: TGTGCCAGCAGCCTGGGGCAGACTAGCACAGATACGCAGTATTTT. Amino acid sequence: CASSLGQTSTDTQYF.

This clone has more than one count but fewer than ten. The chain has TRBV30 and TRBJ1-6, with D perhaps matching TRBD1 (5 bases). The V end was cut by 2 bases, the J end by 4 bases, with 15 bases between. The CDR3 length is 16 residues. Germline CDR1 and CDR2: GTSNPN and SVGIG (reference sequence). The CDR3 coding sequence is TGTGCCTGGAGTTCCCCCGGCCGGGGGTATAATTCACCCCTCCACTTT. It translates to CAWSSPGRGYNSPLHF.

The V gene is TRBV5-8, the J gene TRBJ1-5; 7 bases are shared with TRBD1. V lost 4 bases, J lost 9 bases, and 10 bases stayed unmatched. There are 14 residues in the CDR3. The germline V gene encodes CDR1 SGHTS and CDR2 YDEGEE. CDR3 loop: CASSAGTVQGPQHF. CDR3 DNA sequence: TGTGCCAGCAGCGCCGGGACAGTACAGGGGCCCCAGCATTTT. Drawing the rest from reference TRBV5-8 and TRBJ1-5, the complete variable domain is EAGVTQSPTHLIKTRGQQATLRCSPISGHTSVYWYQQALGLGLQFLLWYDEGEERNRGNFPPRFSGRQFPNYSSELNVNALELEDSALYLCASSAGTVQGPQHFGDGTRLSIL.

This chain uses TRBV7-8 with TRBJ1-1; D might be TRBD1 (6 bases). The CDR3 loop spans 19 amino acids. Per germline, CDR1 SGHVS and CDR2 FQNEAQ. Trimming pared 6 bases from V and 0 bases from J, leaving 26 bases between. The CDR3, as DNA: TGTGCCAGCAGACCTCGGGGGGGGGACTACAGGGCAATGAACACTGAAGCTTTCTTT. Translation: CASRPRGGDYRAMNTEAFF.

This clone occurred a few times. The rearrangement links TRBV11-2 to TRBJ1-5; D may be TRBD1 (5 bases). With 1 base removed from V and 4 bases from J, the gap between germline ends came to 11 bases. Germline V gene lookup returns CDR1 SGHAT and CDR2 FQNNGV. CDR3 length: 15 amino acids. The CDR3 bases are TGTGCCAGCAGCTTAGGGGGGGGACTGAATCAGCCCCAGCATTTT. Its protein is CASSLGGGLNQPQHF.

The chain has TRBV30 and TRBJ1-6; D unresolved. This CDR3 spans 13 amino acids. V lost 3 bases and J lost 6, with 9 bases in between. The germline V gene has CDR1 GTSNPN and CDR2 SVGIG (reference sequence). Here the CDR3 DNA reads TGTGCCTGGAGCGCAGCGGTTAATTCACCCCTCCACTTT. Its translation: CAWSAAVNSPLHF.

This chain joins TRBV6-2 or TRBV6-3 and TRBJ1-2; D is undetermined. V was shortened by 4 bases and J by 13 bases, with 19 bases between the two germline ends. The CDR3 runs to 13 residues. Germline loops: CDR1 MNHEY, CDR2 SVGEGT. CDR3 sequence reads: CASSSRAANGGTF. As DNA, the CDR3 is TGTGCCAGCAGTTCGCGGGCAGCTAACGGTGGCACCTTC.

The rearrangement joins TRBV6-5 to TRBJ1-6, with 8 bases that match TRBD1. CDR1 and CDR2 (germline): MNHEY, SVGAGI. CDR3 length: 11 residues. J lost 14 bases, V lost 10 bases, and 7 bases had no gene match. The chain's CDR3 is CATRQGISLHF. The CDR3 nucleotides read TGTGCCACCCGACAGGGGATATCCCTCCACTTT.

This sequence joins TRBV2 and TRBJ1-1; perhaps TRBD1 as D (6 bases). Per germline, CDR1 SNHLY and CDR2 FYNNEI. V lost 7 bases and J 1 base, leaving 16 bases between the germline ends. The length of the CDR3 is 15 residues. This CDR3 reads CASKRTDRANTEAFF. CDR3 in DNA: TGTGCCAGCAAGAGGACGGACAGAGCGAACACTGAAGCTTTCTTT.

The V call is TRBV18, the J call TRBJ1-5; 7 bases match TRBD1. V lost 2 bases, J lost 0 bases, and 7 bases stayed unmatched. The CDR3 sequence is 17 residues long. Germline values: CDR1 KGHSH, CDR2 LQKENI. In DNA form, the CDR3 reads TGTGCCAGCTCACCAGGGCAGGGGGGCCTTAGCAATCAGCCCCAGCATTTT. This codes for CASSPGQGGLSNQPQHF.

The rearrangement links TRBV5-1 to TRBJ1-1, with 8 bases aligning to TRBD1. The CDR3 is 15 residues long. Trimming took 4 bases from V and 4 from J; bases not matched to a gene: 9. The V gene's germline CDR1 is SGHRS and CDR2 YFSETQ. CDR3 in DNA: TGCGCCAGCAGCCCTTCAGGGGGCCGGAGCACTGAAGCTTTCTTT. Its translation is CASSPSGGRSTEAFF.

As concerns this clone: This CDR3 is also generated by other DNA sequences in the sample. J is TRBJ1-5 and V is TRBV7-9; D gene uncertain. V was cut by 1 base and J by 6 bases, with 4 bases left in between. CDR1 is SEHNR and CDR2 is FQNEAQ in the germline V gene (reference sequence). This CDR3 spans 12 amino acids. The DNA for the CDR3 is TGTGCCAGCAGCTTAGGCGGTCAGCCCCAGCATTTT. Encoded protein: CASSLGGQPQHF.

The chain employs TRBV11-1 and TRBJ1-1; possible D gene TRBD1, 5 bases. Germline CDR1 is SGHAT and CDR2 is FQDESV (reference sequence). V was cut by 3 bases and J by 1 base, with 9 bases left in between. CDR3 length: 14 amino acids. The CDR3 bases are TGTGCCAGCAGCTTGCGACAGAGGAACACTGAAGCTTTCTTT. It translates to CASSLRQRNTEAFF. The full variable domain, with the rest looked up from reference TRBV11-1 and TRBJ1-1, is EAEVAQSPRYKITEKSQAVAFWCDPISGHATLYWYRQILGQGPELLVQFQDESVVDDSQLPKDRFSAERLKGVDSTLKIQPAELGDSAMYLCASSLRQRNTEAFFGQGTRLTVV.

V is TRBV19 and J is TRBJ1-5; D not resolved. Germline V gene lookup returns CDR1 LNHDA and CDR2 SQIVND (reference sequence). The ends were cut back, 7 bases at V and 4 bases at J, with 11 bases in the middle. The length of the CDR3 is 13 residues. CDR3 nucleotides: TGTGCCAGTATGTCAGTAGCAAATCAGCCCCAGCATTTT. Its translation is CASMSVANQPQHF. The full variable domain, its missing parts supplied by reference TRBV19 and TRBJ1-5, is DGGITQSPKYLFRKEGQNVTLSCEQNLNHDAMYWYRQDPGQGLRLIYYSQIVNDFQKGDIAEGYSVSREKKESFPLTVTSAQKNPTAFYLCASMSVANQPQHFGDGTRLSIL.

This clone appeared once. The chain combines TRBV6-2 or TRBV6-3 with TRBJ1-5; 7 bases map to TRBD1. J was trimmed by 3 bases and V by 2 bases; bases with no gene match: 7. The CDR3 has 16 residues. The germline V gene has CDR1 MNHEY and CDR2 SVGEGT. The DNA of the CDR3 is TGTGCCAGCAGTTACAAAATCAAGGGGGCCAATCAGCCCCAGCATTTT. Encoded protein: CASSYKIKGANQPQHF.

This clone has just a few counts. This chain joins TRBV28 and TRBJ2-7; D is perhaps TRBD2 (5 bases). Germline V gene sequence: CDR1 MDHEN, CDR2 SYDVKM. The CDR3 extends over 11 amino acids. Trimming removed 10 bases from V and 3 bases from J, with 10 bases in between. The CDR3 DNA reads as TGTGCCACCTCCCGGGACTACGAGCAGTACTTC. Its protein product is CATSRDYEQYF. Filled out from reference TRBV28 and TRBJ2-7, the complete variable domain reads DVKVTQSSRYLVKRTGEKVFLECVQDMDHENMFWYRQDPGLGLRLIYFSYDVKMKEKGDIPEGYSVSREKKERFSLILESASTNQTSMYLCATSRDYEQYFGPGTRLTVT.

The chain couples TRBV11-3 to TRBJ2-3; tentatively, D is TRBD2 (7 bases). Germline V gene sequence: CDR1 SGHNT, CDR2 YENEEA. Trimming took 4 bases from V and 10 from J, leaving 24 bases between them. The CDR3 sequence is 16 residues long. In DNA, the CDR3 is TGTGCCAGCAGCTCCGTATGGGGGGGGCCCCGTGAGGCGCAGTATTTT. It is translated as CASSSVWGGPREAQYF.

This rearrangement joins TRBV7-2 to TRBJ2-1, with D possibly being TRBD1 (7 bases). V dropped 5 bases and J dropped 5 bases, with 13 bases sitting between them. From germline, CDR1 is SGHTA and CDR2 FQGNSA. This CDR3 region has 14 residues. The CDR3: CASSRGTANNEQFF. The CDR3 DNA follows: TGTGCCAGCAGCCGGGGGACAGCTAACAATGAGCAGTTCTTC.

V is TRBV18 and J is TRBJ2-2; D remains unclear. The V end lost 1 base, the J end lost 2 bases, and 5 bases lay between the germline ends. The germline CDR1 and CDR2 sequences are KGHSH and LQKENI. The CDR3 has 14 amino acids. The CDR3 sequence is CASSPLLNTGELFF. DNA of the CDR3: TGTGCCAGCTCACCACTCCTCAACACCGGGGAGCTGTTTTTT.

V and J are TRBV10-2 and TRBJ1-2; D is perhaps TRBD1 (6 bases). This CDR3 has 13 amino acids. Trimming removed 4 bases from V and 4 bases from J, with 10 bases in between. Looked up from germline, CDR1 is WSHSY and CDR2 is SAAADI. As DNA, the CDR3 is TGCGCCAGCAGTGTAGGACAGATCTATGGCTACACCTTC. It codes for CASSVGQIYGYTF.

The CDR3 region is CASSLVQGSGNQPQHF. CDR3 DNA sequence: TGTGCCAGCAGCTTAGTTCAGGGGTCGGGCAATCAGCCCCAGCATTTT. The V call is TRBV7-2, the J call TRBJ1-5, with D perhaps matching TRBD1 (6 bases). CDR1 SGHTA and CDR2 FQGNSA come from the germline V gene. This CDR3 has 16 residues. With 1 base removed from V and 2 bases from J, the gap between germline ends came to 12 bases. The whole variable domain, remainder taken from reference TRBV7-2 and TRBJ1-5, is GAGVSQSPSNKVTEKGKDVELRCDPISGHTALYWYRQSLGQGLEFLIYFQGNSAPDKSGLPSDRFSAERTGGSVSTLTIQRTQQEDSAVYLCASSLVQGSGNQPQHFGDGTRLSIL.